This T cell receptor beta chain appears in the sequencing data of a study of post-analysis software for immune sequencing data (dated by TCRdb to the mid-2010s). With regard to the full study: The recorded disease courses included relapsing-remitting, secondary progressive and progressive-relapsing multiple sclerosis, and some patients had no subtype annotation. A subset of samples was prepared in parallel using single-end sample barcoding, then pooled and co-amplified after Illumina adapter ligation. The patient repertoires were set against about 12 previously published healthy control repertoires from donors whose ages ranged from 6 to 25 years.

What the study reported, not specific to this receptor: Direct clustering with F measure revealed strong co-clustering of samples prepared in the same batch, which led to a batch-effect correction. The multiple sclerosis patient group was slightly younger than the control group. Normalized Chao1 diversity was significantly lower in multiple sclerosis patients than controls, suggesting substantial peripheral T-cell clonal expansion.

Library construction relied on PCR. TCRdb lists the instrument as Illumina HiSeq 2500. To reduce PCR and sequencing biases, unique molecular identifiers were built into the TCR beta cDNA libraries. Some 500,000 cDNA molecules were obtained per 1 to 10 million input T cells, so each molecule approximated one T cell. The patient libraries were prepared and sequenced with the same protocol used for the earlier healthy control dataset. Samples belonging to the same batch were prepared together, multiplexed and sequenced on a shared HiSeq lane. The paper's data handling went like this. MIGEC handled the raw barcoded reads, throwing out single-read molecular identifier groups before consensus assembly and CDR3 extraction. VDJtools was used for post-analysis of the clonotype tables, and diversity was normalized by down-sampling every dataset to the size of the smallest sample. To correct batch-related cross-sample contamination, repertoire overlap clustering matched CDR3 amino acid sequences but not nucleotide sequences. The public reads were run again by TCRdb, first through fastp at Q25 and then through MiXCR, and only productive beta chains were kept. Rows with one shared CDR3 protein collapse into an entry with the most common genes and DNA. The V and J calls here are based on TCRdb, not the publication. Present in this sample are roughly 650,000 distinct CDR3 sequences, around 64% of which were seen just once. About 11% of the sample comes from the top ten.

To note about this clonotype: Its antigen is unknown. No base-level quality is on record; no much larger clone is a single base apart.

To demonstrate the VDJtools post-analysis software, TCR beta repertoires were profiled from the peripheral blood of over ten young patients with multiple sclerosis. The multiple sclerosis patients were children and adolescents ranging in age from about 6 to 17 years. Sequencing was carried out using blood. The receptor was derived from a girl aged 2-15 years with multiple sclerosis.

The CDR3 loop reads CAIRASPNYGYTF. The sequenced DNA is TGTGCCATCAGGGCGTCTCCTAACTATGGCTACACCTTC. Here the chain combines TRBV10-3 and TRBJ1-2; no D gene can be assigned with confidence. The CDR3 starts with the cysteine, ends with the phenylalanine, and has 13 residues. The only DNA kept is the CDR3, 39 bases in frame from the first base. Between the V and J ends, shortened by 6 bases and 0 bases respectively, the junction contains 8 bases. For CDR1 and CDR2, the germline V gene lists ENHRY and SYGVKD.